This section outlines one TCR beta chain sequence together with its context. TCRdb's copy holds only in-frame clones and misses some; the assay was immunoSEQ multiplex PCR. In the table there are some 29,000 clones, 82% of which are singletons. The data were taken from a study of regulatory dendritic cells for organ transplantation. V lost 3 bases to trimming and J lost 0 bases, with 12 bases between them. CDR1 and CDR2 (germline): SNHLY, FYNNEI. CDR3 length: 16 amino acids. The chain recombines TRBV2 with TRBJ1-5; TRBD1 is a possible D gene (5 bases). The TCR originated in a human donor in good health. Sequencing was done on a sample of naive CD4+ T cells from blood. The subset was: CD45RA+ naive T cells. CDR3 sequence: CASSEEVGGSNQPQHF. DNA of the CDR3: TGTGCCAGCAGTGAGGAGGTGGGGGGTAGCAATCAGCCCCAGCATTTT.